This TCR beta chain was identified in a study of OX40 agonist ivuxolimab in advanced cancers. About the research overall: Cohort: around 79% men, mean age around 61, aged roughly 23 to 79.

A history of autoimmune disease or systemic immunosuppression excluded patients. Libraries were prepared by immunoSEQ multiplex PCR; TCRdb keeps only in-frame clonotypes and omits some of them. The table lists 65,000 to 70,000 clones, around 73% of them singletons. CDR1 and CDR2 from the germline V gene are LNHDA and SQIVND (reference sequence). The CDR3 consists of 12 residues. With 5 bases clipped from V and 13 bases from J, the junction kept 6 bases outside the gene matches. Study-wide results and caveats: Antigen specificity remained undetermined for the expanded peripheral T cells.

About this clone: The target antigen is unknown.

The rearrangement links TRBV19 to TRBJ2-1; TRBD2 matches 9 bases. Sequencing was performed on CD4+ or CD8+ T cells sorted from blood, taken in a trial of the OX40 agonist ivuxolimab. This TCR came from an adult with an advanced solid tumor such as melanoma, head and neck, liver or kidney cancer. CDR3 nucleotide sequence: TGTGCCAGTAGTGGACGGACTAGCGTTCAGTTCTTC. Amino acids: CASSGRTSVQFF.